One sample yielded the 24 T cell receptor beta chains listed below, sequenced in a study of T cells in Graves' hyperthyroidism and ophthalmopathy. Researchers amplified the TCR beta CDR3 regions from RNA transcripts. The study used the HTBI primer set for a first-round RT-PCR of the TCR CDR3. TCRdb re-called the multiplex PCR reads through MiXCR, storing one row per CDR3 protein. The sample carries approximately 380,000 distinct CDR3 sequences, around 18% recorded once. The specimen sequenced was blood. These receptors all come from a man between 18 and 35 years old with Graves' ophthalmopathy.

A few counts support this clonotype. The V and J genes are TRBV20-1 and TRBJ2-1; TRBD2 agrees at 8 bases. V was clipped by 4 bases and J by 4 bases; unmatched bases: 12. The CDR3 has 16 residues. Germline CDR1 and CDR2: DFQATT and SNEGSKA (reference sequence). As DNA, the CDR3 is TGCAGTGCTAACCCCTCGGGGGGGACGAGGTACAATGAGCAGTTCTTC. This codes for CSANPSGGTRYNEQFF.

The sample holds a few counts of this clonotype. The J gene is TRBJ1-6, the V gene TRBV13; TRBD1 aligns across 8 bases. The CDR3 loop spans 16 amino acids. The V gene end was trimmed by 4 bases and the J gene end by 3 bases; junction bases not matched to a gene: 5. In germline, CDR1 is PRHDT, CDR2 FYEKMQ (reference sequence). The CDR3 sequence is CASSSPGQDYNSPLHF. The CDR3 DNA sequence: TGTGCCAGCAGCTCACCGGGACAGGACTATAATTCACCCCTCCACTTT.

The CDR3 DNA reads TGCGCCAGCAGCCAAGTAGCAGGGGAGATCACTGAAGCTTTCTTT. It specifies CASSQVAGEITEAFF. The genes are TRBV4-1 and TRBJ1-1; possible D gene TRBD1, 6 bases. Trimming took off 1 base at V and 4 bases at J, with 13 bases between the two ends. This CDR3 is 15 amino acids long. From germline, CDR1 is MGHRA and CDR2 YSYEKL.

This rearrangement joins TRBV7-6 to TRBJ2-1; TRBD2 aligns across 11 bases. Germline trimming cut 1 base from V and 9 bases from J; bases unmatched to any gene: 11. Germline V CDR1 and CDR2: SGHVS, FNYEAQ. The CDR3 is 17 residues long. The CDR3: CASSLGVPSGGRGEQFF. The CDR3, as DNA: TGTGCCAGCAGCTTAGGGGTTCCTAGCGGGGGGCGGGGTGAGCAGTTCTTC.

This clonotype appeared many times. The chain is built from TRBV20-1 and TRBJ1-1; no clear D. Trimming stripped 5 bases from V and 0 bases from J, with 10 bases between. The CDR3 covers 13 residues. In germline, CDR1 is DFQATT, CDR2 SNEGSKA (reference sequence). In DNA, the CDR3 is TGCAGTGCTCCCGGACCGCTGAACACTGAAGCTTTCTTT. Translating it yields CSAPGPLNTEAFF.

This clonotype appeared many times. The chain has TRBV3-1 and TRBJ2-3; 10 bases line up with TRBD2. The germline CDR1 and CDR2 sequences are LGHDT and YNNKEL (reference sequence). The J segment lost 3 bases and the V segment lost 8 bases, leaving 5 bases of the junction unmatched. CDR3 size: 14 residues. CDR3 bases: TGTGCCAGCGGGAGGACTAGCGGTACAGATACGCAGTATTTT. Its protein product is CASGRTSGTDTQYF.

The V and J genes are TRBV3-1 and TRBJ1-5; TRBD1 might be the D (5 bases). The CDR3 sequence is 15 residues long. V gave up 1 base and J gave up 5 bases, with 12 bases separating them. Germline V gene lookup returns CDR1 LGHDT and CDR2 YNNKEL (reference sequence). The CDR3 spells CASSQGGLSYQPQHF. The CDR3 DNA reads TGTGCCAGCAGCCAAGGGGGGTTGAGTTATCAGCCCCAGCATTTT.

The sample holds a few counts of this clonotype. The J gene is TRBJ1-6, the V gene TRBV19; 7 bases align to TRBD1. Germline CDR1 LNHDA, CDR2 SQIVND (reference sequence). V was pared by 3 bases and J by 7 bases, with 3 bases of the junction left unmatched. CDR3 length equals 14 residues. The CDR3 coding sequence is TGTGCCAGTAGTATCACAGGGGTGAATTCACCCCTCCACTTT. The encoded protein is CASSITGVNSPLHF.

In this sample, this clonotype turned up many times. V is TRBV7-8 and J is TRBJ2-1; 8 bases are a match to TRBD1. After removal of 0 bases from V and 4 bases from J, the junction contained 5 bases not matched to a gene. The CDR3 has 16 residues. Germline V gene sequence: CDR1 SGHVS, CDR2 FQNEAQ. The CDR3 spells CASSLAGTGLYNEQFF. CDR3 nucleotide sequence: TGTGCCAGCAGCTTAGCCGGGACAGGCCTTTACAATGAGCAGTTCTTC.

There are a few counts of this clonotype. This chain links TRBV5-5 with TRBJ2-3; D may be TRBD1 (6 bases). The V end lost 4 bases, the J end lost 0 bases, and 15 bases lay between the germline ends. The germline V gene encodes CDR1 SGHKS and CDR2 YYEKEE (reference sequence). The CDR3 loop spans 16 amino acids. Written as DNA, the CDR3 is TGTGCCAGCAGCCAGACAGGAGCTATAAGCACAGATACGCAGTATTTT. This gives the protein CASSQTGAISTDTQYF.

This clonotype was seen many times. The chain has TRBV11-2 and TRBJ1-3; D is undetermined. V was shortened by 5 bases and J by 3 bases, with 8 bases between the two germline ends. This CDR3 is 13 amino acids long. Per germline, CDR1 SGHAT and CDR2 FQNNGV. The chain's CDR3 is CASSPSGGNTIYF. The CDR3 nucleotides are TGTGCCAGCAGCCCCTCGGGTGGAAACACCATATATTTT.

This clonotype was seen at least ten times. This chain joins TRBV6-1 and TRBJ1-1; D uncertain. The V end lost 6 bases, the J end lost 4 bases, and 12 bases lay between the germline ends. The germline gives CDR1 MNHNS, CDR2 SASEGT. The CDR3 has 13 residues. The CDR3 reads CASSALGATEAFF. CDR3 nucleotide sequence: TGTGCCAGCAGCGCTCTGGGAGCCACTGAAGCTTTCTTT.

V and J are TRBV9 and TRBJ1-1; tentative D call: TRBD1 (5 bases). CDR1 and CDR2 (germline): SGDLS, YYNGEE. The CDR3 contains 14 residues. The V end was cut by 6 bases, the J end by 6 bases, with 18 bases between. The CDR3 loop reads CASTPGGGIAEAFF. The CDR3 DNA follows: TGTGCCAGCACCCCGGGGGGTGGGATCGCTGAAGCTTTCTTT.

The chain combines TRBV4-1 with TRBJ2-7; D remains ambiguous. Trimming cost V 4 bases and J 4 bases, with 11 bases left between them. This CDR3 region has 13 residues. Germline V lookup: CDR1 MGHRA, CDR2 YSYEKL. CDR3 amino acids: CASSPRIGYEQYF. In DNA, the CDR3 is TGCGCCAGCAGCCCCCGCATAGGGTACGAGCAGTACTTC.

As concerns this clonotype: A clone one base away is much larger, so this may be a read error. The chain links TRBV2 to TRBJ1-2; TRBD1 might be the D (6 bases). Germline V gene sequence: CDR1 SNHLY, CDR2 FYNNEI. CDR3 length equals 11 residues. V was pared by 8 bases and J by 8 bases, with 12 bases between. CDR3 sequence: CASGQFRGYTF. The CDR3 DNA reads as TGTGCCAGCGGACAGTTTCGCGGCTACACCTTC.

This clonotype was seen ten or more times. This chain joins TRBV7-8 and TRBJ1-6, with 11 bases that match TRBD1. CDR1 and CDR2 (germline): SGHVS, FQNEAQ. Trimming took 5 bases from V and 5 from J; bases not matched to a gene: 5. This CDR3 is built from 16 residues. The CDR3 spells CASSRTGGLNNSPLHF. Here the CDR3 DNA reads TGTGCCAGCAGCAGGACAGGGGGCCTCAATAATTCACCCCTCCACTTT.

This clonotype was picked up many times. V usage is TRBV12-3 or TRBV12-4 and J usage is TRBJ2-7; TRBD1 aligns across 7 bases. The CDR3 spans 13 residues. V shed 5 bases and J 5 bases; nucleotides not matched to a gene: 6. CDR3 residues: CASSPGGWDEQYF. CDR3 bases: TGTGCCAGCAGTCCAGGGGGATGGGACGAGCAGTACTTC.

Ten or more counts support this clonotype. The genes are TRBV24-1 and TRBJ2-3, with 8 bases aligning to TRBD1. The CDR3 is made up of 14 amino acids. Germline V gene lookup returns CDR1 KGHDR and CDR2 SFDVKD. The junction had 3 bases not matched to a gene; V was cut back by 5 bases and J by 3 bases. CDR3 residues: CATSADRATDTQYF. CDR3 DNA sequence: TGTGCCACCAGTGCGGACAGGGCTACAGATACGCAGTATTTT.

The genes are TRBV11-2 and TRBJ2-7, with D hard to call. This CDR3 region has 13 residues. Trimming shortened V by 1 base and J by 2 bases, and 6 bases separated the two germline ends. Germline loops: CDR1 SGHAT, CDR2 FQNNGV. CDR3 nucleotides: TGTGCCAGCAGCTTAGGGAATGCCTACGAGCAGTACTTC. Its translation: CASSLGNAYEQYF.

CDR3 DNA sequence: TGCGCCAGCAGCTTGGCCAGTTTCCGGGACTCCTACAATGAGCAGTTCTTC. Encoded protein: CASSLASFRDSYNEQFF. This sequence joins TRBV5-1 and TRBJ2-1; possible D gene TRBD2, 5 bases. Germline lookup yields CDR1 SGHRS and CDR2 YFSETQ. V lost 0 bases to trimming and J lost 0 bases, with 13 bases between them. The CDR3 has 17 amino acids.

V usage is TRBV5-4 and J usage is TRBJ2-1; D is possibly TRBD1 or TRBD2 (5 bases each). Germline V CDR1 and CDR2: SGHNT, YYREEE (reference sequence). V was trimmed by 0 bases and J by 8 bases, leaving 12 bases between them. The CDR3 extends over 14 amino acids. The CDR3 loop is CASSLAGSTDEQFF. Here the CDR3 DNA reads TGTGCCAGCAGCTTGGCAGGGAGTACTGATGAGCAGTTCTTC.

This CDR3 is CASSPTGQSYNYGYTF. CDR3 nucleotides: TGTGCCAGCTCACCAACCGGACAGAGCTATAACTATGGCTACACCTTC. V is TRBV18 and J is TRBJ1-2, with a weak D call TRBD1 (6 bases). Germline loops: CDR1 KGHSH, CDR2 LQKENI. The V end was cut by 2 bases, the J end by 1 base, with 14 bases between. This CDR3 is built from 16 residues.

The count of this clonotype is one. The chain carries TRBV6-5 and TRBJ1-1; the D is unclear. The CDR3 totals 12 residues. The germline CDR1 and CDR2 sequences are MNHEY and SVGAGI. Between the trimmed V and J ends, which lost 3 bases and 5 bases, there was a span of 7 bases. CDR3 sequence (DNA): TGTGCCAGCAGTTATTCAGAAACTGAAGCTTTCTTT. Translating gives CASSYSETEAFF.

The rearrangement links TRBV18 to TRBJ2-2, with D unclear. This CDR3 is built from 14 residues. Per the germline V gene, CDR1 is KGHSH and CDR2 is LQKENI. Trimming stripped 3 bases from V and 0 bases from J, with 5 bases between. CDR3 sequence: CASSPSSNTGELFF. The DNA for the CDR3 is TGTGCCAGCTCACCTTCCTCGAACACCGGGGAGCTGTTTTTT.